The 2 T cell receptor beta chains below were found in one sample sequenced in a study of tumor and adjacent non-tumor tissue in lung cancer. Three rounds of nested PCR, following a modified ARM-PCR protocol, produced the TCRbeta library. TCRdb called the multiplex PCR reads again in MiXCR, with one record for every CDR3 protein. The sample records 100,000 or so distinct CDR3 sequences, approximately 60% being singletons. This sample's RNA came from whole unsorted tissue. More than 3 cm separated this lung sample from the edge of the tumor. Sequencing was done on a sample of distant non-tumor lung tissue. The receptors stem from a man aged 25-45 years with non-small cell lung cancer.

J is TRBJ2-1 and V is TRBV20-1, with a tentative D call TRBD1 (6 bases). This CDR3 spans 15 amino acids. Germline lookup yields CDR1 DFQATT and CDR2 SNEGSKA (reference sequence). The CDR3 region is CIALTGTSVPHEQFF. In DNA form, the CDR3 reads TGCATTGCCCTGACCGGGACAAGCGTTCCCCATGAGCAGTTCTTC.

Concerning this clonotype: As the CDR3 is not closed by the conserved phenylalanine or tryptophan, this likely results from a read error. This chain joins TRBV5-1 and TRBJ2-5; TRBD2 might be the D (5 bases). CDR3 length: 15 residues. The germline V gene has CDR1 SGHRS and CDR2 YFSETQ. Deletions cut 2 bases from V and 2 bases from J, with 13 bases between. CDR3 sequence reads: CASSLWTGPQETQYL. DNA of the CDR3: TGCGCCAGCAGCTTATGGACTGGCCCGCAAGAGACCCAGTACCTC.